This T cell receptor beta chain was sequenced for a study of shared T cell receptors in the human thymus. The CDR3 is 13 residues long. The V end lost 2 bases, the J end lost 7 bases, and 15 bases lay between the germline ends. CDR1 and CDR2 (germline): GTSNPN, SVGIG (reference sequence). This table comes from immunoSEQ multiplex PCR, and its TCRdb copy is limited to in-frame clones, with some not included. The data hold hundreds of thousands of clones, with around 95% observed a single time. The material sequenced was thymocytes. The chain employs TRBV30 and TRBJ2-7; D is possibly TRBD2 (6 bases). The TCR was taken from a human donor. The CDR3 sequence is CAWSRLTEGEQYF. CDR3 coding DNA: TGTGCCTGGAGTCGACTGACGGAGGGGGAGCAGTACTTC.